This T cell receptor beta chain was captured by sequencing in a study of blood T cells in healthy people across ages. Trimming removed 2 bases from V and 3 bases from J; junction bases left unmatched: 4. The germline CDR1 and CDR2 sequences are GTSNPN and SVGIG (reference sequence). The length of the CDR3 is 15 residues. General observations from the study: Measured against age, TCR beta diversity per million T cells decreased in a roughly linear manner.

Worth noting for this clonotype: Its specificity is not known.

A second PCR of about 6 to 11 cycles used a sample-barcoded 5' primer and a J-beta primer mix. Each cDNA molecule was tagged by a template-switch adaptor that had 12 random nucleotides. TCRdb independently ran MiXCR on the 5' RACE reads; one entry per CDR3 protein. The sample shows about 780,000 distinct CDR3 sequences, 25% to 30% of them seen only once. The data were also submitted as part of a second study, on T cells of mothers and their children. Per that study: Thymic selection, a shaping force on TCR recombination output, acts similarly in related and unrelated pairs.

Specimen: blood. This clonotype was sampled from a boy younger than 18 in good health. The chain uses TRBV30 and TRBJ1-2, with 12 bases fitting TRBD1. CDR3 loop: CAWSSGTGGYYGYTF. CDR3 bases: TGTGCCTGGAGTAGTGGGACAGGGGGCTACTATGGCTACACCTTC.